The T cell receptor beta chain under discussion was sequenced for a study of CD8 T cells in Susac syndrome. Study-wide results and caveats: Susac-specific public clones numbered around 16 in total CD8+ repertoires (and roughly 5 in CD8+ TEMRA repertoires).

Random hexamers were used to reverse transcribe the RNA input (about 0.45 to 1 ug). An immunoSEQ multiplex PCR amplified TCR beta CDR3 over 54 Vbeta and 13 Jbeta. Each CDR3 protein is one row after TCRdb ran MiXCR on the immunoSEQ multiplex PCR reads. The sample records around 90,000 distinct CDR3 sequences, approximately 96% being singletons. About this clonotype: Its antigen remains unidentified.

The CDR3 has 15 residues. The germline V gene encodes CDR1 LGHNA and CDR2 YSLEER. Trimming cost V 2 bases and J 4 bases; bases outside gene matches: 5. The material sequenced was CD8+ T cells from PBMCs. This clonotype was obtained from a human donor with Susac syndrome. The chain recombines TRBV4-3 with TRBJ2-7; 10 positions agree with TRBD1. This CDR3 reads CASSQMPGQGYEQYF. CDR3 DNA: TGCGCCAGCAGCCAAATGCCGGGACAGGGGTACGAGCAGTACTTC.